What follows are 14 T cell receptor beta chains derived from one specimen sequenced in a study of cytomegalovirus exposure and HLA in healthy donors. Repertoires were generated with immunoSEQ multiplex PCR, while TCRdb's copy carries only in-frame clones and drops some. The repertoire has 150,000 to 180,000 clones, about 88% of them found once; the top ten carry 20% to 25%. Sample: PBMCs. The receptors shown here come from a man aged 18 to 35 in good health and CMV-seropositive.

The chain has TRBV5-1 and TRBJ2-5; 9 nucleotides match TRBD2. Germline V gene lookup returns CDR1 SGHRS and CDR2 YFSETQ. CDR3 length: 17 amino acids. The V gene end was trimmed by 2 bases and the J gene end by 4 bases; junction bases not matched to a gene: 12. The CDR3 coding sequence is TGCGCCAGCAGCTTCCAAGGGACTAGCTTAATCCTAGAGACCCAGTACTTC. It yields the protein CASSFQGTSLILETQYF. The variable domain in full, completed from reference TRBV5-1 and TRBJ2-5, reads KAGVTQTPRYLIKTRGQQVTLSCSPISGHRSVSWYQQTPGQGLQFLFEYFSETQRNKGNFPGRFSGRQFSNSRSEMNVSTLELGDSALYLCASSFQGTSLILETQYFGPGTRLLVL.

This clone occurred many times. This chain links TRBV9 with TRBJ2-4; 9 nucleotides match TRBD1. This CDR3 spans 15 amino acids. The ends lost 4 bases at V and 4 bases at J; junction bases unmatched: 6. Germline CDR1 and CDR2: SGDLS and YYNGEE. The CDR3 DNA sequence: TGTGCCAGCAGCCCCCGGACAGGGGCGAAAAACATTCAGTACTTC. It yields the protein CASSPRTGAKNIQYF. Together with reference TRBV9 and TRBJ2-4, the CDR3 gives the full variable domain: DSGVTQTPKHLITATGQRVTLRCSPRSGDLSVYWYQQSLDQGLQFLIQYYNGEERAKGNILERFSAQQFPDLHSELNLSSLELGDSALYFCASSPRTGAKNIQYFGAGTRLSVL.

This chain connects TRBV5-6 to TRBJ2-1; 7 bases map to TRBD2. The CDR3 extends over 16 amino acids. J was trimmed by 9 bases and V by 3 bases; bases with no gene match: 15. Germline V gene data show CDR1 as SGHDT and CDR2 as YYEEEE. The CDR3: CASSSSYAGALGEQFF. In nucleotides, the CDR3 is TGTGCCAGCAGCTCGTCTTACGCGGGAGCCCTCGGTGAGCAGTTCTTC.

J is TRBJ2-3 and V is TRBV4-3, with TRBD2 identical over 11 bases. V shed 4 bases, J shed 10 bases, and the junction held 10 bases outside the gene matches. CDR1 is LGHNA, CDR2 YSLEER, per germline. The CDR3 length is 15 residues. CDR3 sequence reads: CASSLDYSGRAAQYF. The CDR3 region has the DNA TGCGCCAGCAGCCTTGATTATAGCGGGAGGGCCGCGCAGTATTTT.

In this sample, this clone turned up once. This sequence joins TRBV27 and TRBJ2-1; 8 bases are a match to TRBD2. Per germline, CDR1 MNHEY and CDR2 SMNVEV (reference sequence). V trimming: 3 bases; J trimming: 8 bases; junction bases outside the gene matches: 9. CDR3 length: 15 amino acids. The CDR3 here is CASSFQLAEAYEQFF. The CDR3 DNA is TGTGCCAGCAGTTTTCAACTAGCGGAGGCCTATGAGCAGTTCTTC.

This rearrangement joins TRBV5-1 to TRBJ2-7; 7 positions match TRBD1. Germline CDR1 reads SGHRS; CDR2 reads YFSETQ. CDR3 length: 15 residues. After removal of 0 bases from V and 2 bases from J, the junction contained 5 bases not matched to a gene. CDR3 DNA sequence: TGCGCCAGCAGCTTGGGCGCCGGGACAGCCTACGAGCAGTACTTC. The encoded protein is CASSLGAGTAYEQYF. The full variable domain, its missing parts supplied by reference TRBV5-1 and TRBJ2-7, is KAGVTQTPRYLIKTRGQQVTLSCSPISGHRSVSWYQQTPGQGLQFLFEYFSETQRNKGNFPGRFSGRQFSNSRSEMNVSTLELGDSALYLCASSLGAGTAYEQYFGPGTRLTVT.

V gene TRBV5-1 combines with J gene TRBJ1-1, with D perhaps matching TRBD1 (6 bases). In germline, CDR1 is SGHRS, CDR2 YFSETQ. The length of the CDR3 is 14 residues. With 6 bases removed from V and 3 bases from J, the gap between germline ends came to 15 bases. The CDR3 spells CASTHGGADTEAFF. CDR3 DNA sequence: TGCGCCAGCACCCATGGGGGGGCGGACACTGAAGCTTTCTTT.

The rearrangement joins TRBV19 to TRBJ1-2; 12 positions agree with TRBD1. With V trimmed by 6 bases and J by 5 bases, 7 bases remained unmatched. CDR1 is LNHDA, CDR2 SQIVND, per germline (reference sequence). CDR3 length: 15 amino acids. CDR3 sequence reads: CASSGPGQGAYGYTF. The DNA of the CDR3 is TGTGCCAGTAGCGGTCCGGGACAGGGGGCTTATGGCTACACCTTC.

The rearrangement joins TRBV5-4 to TRBJ2-4; no definite D call. CDR3 length: 13 amino acids. Germline CDR1 is SGHNT and CDR2 is YYREEE (reference sequence). Trimming took 4 bases from V and 0 from J, leaving 5 bases between them. The CDR3 region is CASSAEAKNIQYF. The CDR3 DNA reads as TGTGCCAGCAGCGCGGAAGCCAAAAACATTCAGTACTTC.

The chain recombines TRBV2 with TRBJ2-7; tentative D call: TRBD2 (5 bases). Trimming removed 8 bases at V and 2 bases at J, with 13 bases between. CDR1 is SNHLY and CDR2 is FYNNEI in the germline V gene. The CDR3 has 13 amino acids. The CDR3 bases are TGTGCCAGCCGCCCTAGCTCCCCCTACGAGCAGTACTTC. The encoded protein is CASRPSSPYEQYF.

CDR3 region: CASREGANTGELFF. In nucleotides, the CDR3 is TGTGCCAGCCGCGAGGGGGCGAACACCGGGGAGCTGTTTTTT. The chain couples TRBV7-3 to TRBJ2-2; D possibly corresponds to TRBD1 (6 bases). CDR3 length: 14 amino acids. The V end was cut by 8 bases, the J end by 0 bases, with 10 bases between. The germline V gene has CDR1 SGHTA and CDR2 FQGTGA.

Worth noting for this clone: Other DNA sequences in this sample translate to the same CDR3. The chain carries TRBV19 and TRBJ1-1; 8 nucleotides agree with TRBD1. Germline V lookup: CDR1 LNHDA, CDR2 SQIVND (reference sequence). Trimming took 5 bases from V and 0 from J; bases not matched to a gene: 5. This CDR3 region has 15 residues. In DNA form, the CDR3 reads TGTGCCAGTAGTTCCAGGACAGGGATGAACACTGAAGCTTTCTTT. Translated: CASSSRTGMNTEAFF.

V gene TRBV5-1 combines with J gene TRBJ2-7, with a tentative D call TRBD2 (6 bases). The ends were cut back, 0 bases at V and 3 bases at J, with 13 bases in the middle. The germline V gene encodes CDR1 SGHRS and CDR2 YFSETQ. The CDR3 covers 15 residues. The chain's CDR3 is CASSLGRGPLYEQYF. The CDR3 DNA follows: TGCGCCAGCAGCTTGGGGAGGGGCCCCCTCTACGAGCAGTACTTC. Using reference TRBV5-1 and TRBJ2-7 for the parts outside the CDR3, the full variable domain is KAGVTQTPRYLIKTRGQQVTLSCSPISGHRSVSWYQQTPGQGLQFLFEYFSETQRNKGNFPGRFSGRQFSNSRSEMNVSTLELGDSALYLCASSLGRGPLYEQYFGPGTRLTVT.

The V call is TRBV7-2, the J call TRBJ2-4; tentative D call: TRBD2 (6 bases). Germline lookup yields CDR1 SGHTA and CDR2 FQGNSA. Trimming removed 5 bases from V and 0 bases from J, with 14 bases in between. The CDR3 extends over 16 amino acids. The CDR3 nucleotides read TGTGCCAGCAGCCCTCGACTGGGACTAGCCAAAAACATTCAGTACTTC. Encoded protein: CASSPRLGLAKNIQYF.